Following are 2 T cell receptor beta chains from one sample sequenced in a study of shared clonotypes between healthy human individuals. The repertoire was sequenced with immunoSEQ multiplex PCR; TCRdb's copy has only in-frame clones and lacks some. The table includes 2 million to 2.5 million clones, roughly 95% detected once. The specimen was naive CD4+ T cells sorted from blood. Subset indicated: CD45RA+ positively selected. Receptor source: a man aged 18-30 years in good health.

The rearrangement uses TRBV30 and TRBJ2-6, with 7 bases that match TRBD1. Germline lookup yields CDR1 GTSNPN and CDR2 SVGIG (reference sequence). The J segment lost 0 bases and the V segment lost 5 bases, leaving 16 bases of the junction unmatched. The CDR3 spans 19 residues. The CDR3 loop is CAWCLTGLRTFSGANVLTF. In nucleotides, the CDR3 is TGTGCCTGGTGCTTGACAGGGCTCCGGACTTTCTCTGGGGCCAACGTCCTGACTTTC.

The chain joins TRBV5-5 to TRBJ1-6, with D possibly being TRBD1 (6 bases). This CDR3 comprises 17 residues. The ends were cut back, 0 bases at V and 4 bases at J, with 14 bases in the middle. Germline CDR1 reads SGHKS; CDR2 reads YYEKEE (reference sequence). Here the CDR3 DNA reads TGTGCCAGCAGCTTGGAACCACAGGGATCGTATAATTCACCCCTCCACTTT. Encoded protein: CASSLEPQGSYNSPLHF.